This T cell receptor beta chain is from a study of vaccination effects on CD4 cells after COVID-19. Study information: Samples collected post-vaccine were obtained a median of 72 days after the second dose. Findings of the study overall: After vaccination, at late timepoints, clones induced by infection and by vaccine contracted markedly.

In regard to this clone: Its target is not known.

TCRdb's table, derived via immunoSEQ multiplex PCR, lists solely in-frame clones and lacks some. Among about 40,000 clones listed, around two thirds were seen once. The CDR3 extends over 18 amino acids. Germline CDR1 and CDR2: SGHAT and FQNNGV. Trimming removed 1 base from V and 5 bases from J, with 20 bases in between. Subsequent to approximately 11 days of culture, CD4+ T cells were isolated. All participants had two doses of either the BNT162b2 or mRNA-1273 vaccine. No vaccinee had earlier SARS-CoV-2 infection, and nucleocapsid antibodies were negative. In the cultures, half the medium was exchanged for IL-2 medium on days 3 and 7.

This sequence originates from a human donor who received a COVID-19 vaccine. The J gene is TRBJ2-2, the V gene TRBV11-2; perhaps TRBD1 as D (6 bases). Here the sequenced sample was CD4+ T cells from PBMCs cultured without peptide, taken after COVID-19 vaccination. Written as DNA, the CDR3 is TGTGCCAGCAGCTTAGGGTTCCCGAGGGCAGGGGATACCGGGGAGCTGTTTTTT. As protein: CASSLGFPRAGDTGELFF.